The subject of this entry is one T cell receptor beta chain. This sample stems from a study of shared clonotypes between healthy human individuals. The protocol was immunoSEQ multiplex PCR, while the TCRdb copy is restricted to in-frame clones and leaves out a portion. The sample records around 2.1 million clones, approximately 94% being singletons. Germline loops: CDR1 ENHRY, CDR2 SYGVKD. The CDR3 loop spans 13 amino acids. The V and J ends lost 5 bases and 3 bases respectively, with 7 bases between them. Sequenced material: naive CD4+ T cells sorted from blood. Subset denoted: CD45RA+ positively selected. This sequence was found in a man aged 18 to 29 in good health. The rearrangement uses TRBV10-3 and TRBJ2-2; D ambiguous. CDR3 nucleotides: TGTGCCATCAGTCGACTGGACACCGGGGAGCTGTTTTTT. This codes for CAISRLDTGELFF.